These T cell receptor beta chains were read from a single sample in a study of T cell responses to AZD1222 COVID-19 vaccine. The method was immunoSEQ multiplex PCR; TCRdb's version includes in-frame clones alone and lacks a portion of them. The profile shows some 200,000 clones, 90% to 95% of them singletons. Sample: peripheral blood, taken 28 days after the second AZD1222 dose. The source of these receptors is an adult who received the AZD1222 COVID-19 vaccine. Both conserved end residues are part of each CDR3. A D gene is named only where the DNA matches it firmly. Clone size appears in some rows only: once, few, many, or a class for an expanded clone.

cdr3_length,v_call,clone_size,d_call,j_call,cdr3_aa,cdr3_nt
14,TRBV10-3,NA,NA,TRBJ1-1,CAISGRETNTEAFF,TGTGCCATCAGTGGAAGGGAAACGAATACTGAAGCTTTCTTT
13,TRBV12-3/TRBV12-4,NA,TRBD1,TRBJ1-5,CASTRQGVGPQHF,TGTGCCAGCACCCGACAGGGGGTAGGGCCCCAGCATTTT
12,TRBV7-2,once,NA,TRBJ1-1,CASSPDITEAFF,TGTGCCAGCAGCCCAGACATCACTGAAGCTTTCTTT
13,TRBV30,once,NA,TRBJ1-1,CAWSDSVNTEAFF,TGTGCCTGGAGTGATTCAGTGAACACTGAAGCTTTCTTT
16,TRBV5-1,NA,NA,TRBJ2-7,CASSSLLSGSSYEQYF,TGCGCCAGCAGCTCCCTCCTTAGCGGATCGTCCTACGAGCAGTACTTC
12,TRBV7-3,NA,NA,TRBJ2-2,CASSVNTGELFF,TGTGCCAGCAGTGTTAATACCGGGGAGCTATTTTTT
16,TRBV27,few,NA,TRBJ2-2,CASRLRPTGNTGELFF,TGTGCCAGCAGGTTGCGACCGACAGGGAACACCGGGGAGCTGTTTTTT
13,TRBV3-1/TRBV3-2,NA,TRBD1,TRBJ2-1,CASSHLDRVGQFF,TGTGCCAGCAGCCACCTCGACAGGGTTGGGCAGTTCTTC
15,TRBV6-5,NA,TRBD2,TRBJ2-7,CASSYGIGRAYEQYF,TGTGCCAGCAGTTACGGAATCGGGAGGGCCTACGAGCAGTACTTC
14,TRBV2,NA,TRBD2,TRBJ2-3,CASSDQREVDTQYF,TGTGCCAGCAGTGACCAGCGGGAGGTAGATACGCAGTATTTT
13,TRBV24-1,NA,NA,TRBJ2-3,CATRGTGTDTQYF,TGTGCCACCAGAGGGACCGGCACAGATACGCAGTATTTT
15,TRBV28,NA,NA,TRBJ1-2,CASSPWGIRDGGYTF,TGTGCCAGCAGTCCCTGGGGGATCAGGGATGGTGGCTACACCTTC
11,TRBV20-1,NA,NA,TRBJ2-3,CSARVGHTQYF,TGCAGTGCTAGAGTGGGGCATACGCAGTATTTT
15,TRBV6-5,NA,NA,TRBJ2-7,CASSYDGGLPREQYF,TGTGCCAGCAGTTACGACGGCGGCCTTCCCAGGGAGCAGTACTTC
17,TRBV5-1,NA,TRBD2,TRBJ2-1,CASRSGTSGIIHNEQFF,TGCGCCAGCAGGTCCGGGACTAGCGGGATTATCCACAATGAGCAGTTCTTC
13,TRBV28,NA,NA,TRBJ1-2,CASSFLITGSYTF,TGTGCCAGCAGTTTTCTAATAACAGGGAGCTACACCTTC
16,TRBV27,NA,TRBD2,TRBJ2-5,CASSMGLAESPETQYF,TGTGCCAGCAGTATGGGACTAGCGGAGTCCCCAGAGACCCAGTACTTC
14,TRBV9,once,TRBD1,TRBJ1-1,CASSVVDRAAEAFF,TGTGCCAGCAGCGTAGTTGACAGGGCCGCTGAAGCTTTCTTT
16,TRBV7-8,NA,NA,TRBJ2-4,CASSTRGRDGGNIQYF,TGTGCCAGCAGCACCCGGGGGCGGGACGGGGGGAACATTCAGTACTTC
15,TRBV14,NA,NA,TRBJ1-1,CASSQGRGRRTEAFF,TGTGCCAGCAGCCAGGGACGGGGGCGACGGACTGAAGCTTTCTTT